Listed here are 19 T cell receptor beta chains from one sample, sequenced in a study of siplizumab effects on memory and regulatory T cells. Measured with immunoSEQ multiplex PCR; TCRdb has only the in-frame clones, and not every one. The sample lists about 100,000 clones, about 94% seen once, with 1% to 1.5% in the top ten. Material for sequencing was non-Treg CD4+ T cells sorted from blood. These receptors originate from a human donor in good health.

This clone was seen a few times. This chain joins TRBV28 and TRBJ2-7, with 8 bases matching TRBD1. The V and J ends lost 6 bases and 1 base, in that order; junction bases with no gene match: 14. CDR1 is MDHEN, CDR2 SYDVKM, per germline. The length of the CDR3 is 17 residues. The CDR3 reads CASSLHSGTGFSYEQYF. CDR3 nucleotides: TGTGCCAGCAGCCTACATTCAGGGACAGGTTTTTCCTACGAGCAGTACTTC.

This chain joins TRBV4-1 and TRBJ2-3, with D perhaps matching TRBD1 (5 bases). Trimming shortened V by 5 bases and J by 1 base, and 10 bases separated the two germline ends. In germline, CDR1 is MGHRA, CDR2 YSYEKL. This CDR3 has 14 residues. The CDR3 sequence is CASSRQGRTDTQYF. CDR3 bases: TGCGCCAGCAGCAGGCAGGGCCGCACAGATACGCAGTATTTT.

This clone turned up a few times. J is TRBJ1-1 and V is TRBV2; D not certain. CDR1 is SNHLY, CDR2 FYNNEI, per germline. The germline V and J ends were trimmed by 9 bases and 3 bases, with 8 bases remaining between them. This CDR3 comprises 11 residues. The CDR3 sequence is CASLEDTEAFF. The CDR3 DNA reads TGTGCCAGTCTAGAGGACACTGAAGCTTTCTTT. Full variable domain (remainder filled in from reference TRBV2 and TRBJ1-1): EPEVTQTPSHQVTQMGQEVILRCVPISNHLYFYWYRQILGQKVEFLVSFYNNEISEKSEIFDDQFSVERPDGSNFTLKIRSTKLEDSAMYFCASLEDTEAFFGQGTRLTVV.

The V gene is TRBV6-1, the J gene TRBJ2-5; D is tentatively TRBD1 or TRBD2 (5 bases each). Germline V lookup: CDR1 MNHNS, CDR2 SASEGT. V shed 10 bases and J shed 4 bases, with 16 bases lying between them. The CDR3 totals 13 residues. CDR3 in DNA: TGTGCCACGACCCGAGGGGTTTTAGAGACCCAGTACTTC. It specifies CATTRGVLETQYF.

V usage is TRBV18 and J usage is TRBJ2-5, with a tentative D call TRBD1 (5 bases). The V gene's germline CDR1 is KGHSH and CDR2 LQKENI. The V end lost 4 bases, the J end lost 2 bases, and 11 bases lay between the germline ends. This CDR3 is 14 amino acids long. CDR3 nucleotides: TGTGCCAGCTCACAGCCGGACATACAAGAGACCCAGTACTTC. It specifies CASSQPDIQETQYF.

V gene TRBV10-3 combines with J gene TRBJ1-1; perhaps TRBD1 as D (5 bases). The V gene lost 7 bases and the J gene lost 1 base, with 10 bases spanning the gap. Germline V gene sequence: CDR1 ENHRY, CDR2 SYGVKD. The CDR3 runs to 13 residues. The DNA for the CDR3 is TGTGCCATCACTAAGACAGAGAACACTGAAGCTTTCTTT. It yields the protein CAITKTENTEAFF.

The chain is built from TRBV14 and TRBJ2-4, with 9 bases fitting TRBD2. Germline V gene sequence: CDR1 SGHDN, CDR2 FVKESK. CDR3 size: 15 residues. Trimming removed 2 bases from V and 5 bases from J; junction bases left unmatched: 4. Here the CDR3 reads CASSQRGLAENIQYF. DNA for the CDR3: TGTGCCAGCAGCCAACGGGGACTAGCAGAAAACATTCAGTACTTC.

The CDR3 sequence is CASSYSRDGYTF. The DNA for the CDR3 is TGTGCCAGCAGTTACTCTCGTGATGGCTACACCTTC. The chain joins TRBV6-6 to TRBJ1-2; D unclear. V lost 0 bases to trimming and J lost 6 bases, with 5 bases between them. This CDR3 region has 12 residues. Germline V gives CDR1 MNHNY, CDR2 SVGAGI (reference sequence).

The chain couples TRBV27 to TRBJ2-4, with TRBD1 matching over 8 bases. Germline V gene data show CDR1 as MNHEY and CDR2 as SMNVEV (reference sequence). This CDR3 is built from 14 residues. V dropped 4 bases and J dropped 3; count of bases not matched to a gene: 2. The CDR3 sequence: CASSSDRDKNIQYF. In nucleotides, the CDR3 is TGTGCCAGCAGTTCGGACAGGGACAAAAACATTCAGTACTTC.

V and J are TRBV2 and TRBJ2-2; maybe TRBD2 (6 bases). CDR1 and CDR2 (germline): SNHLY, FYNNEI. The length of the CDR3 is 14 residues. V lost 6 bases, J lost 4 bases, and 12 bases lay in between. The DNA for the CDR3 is TGTGCCAGCAGGGAGGGTGTTGGCACCGGGGAGCTGTTTTTT. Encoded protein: CASREGVGTGELFF.

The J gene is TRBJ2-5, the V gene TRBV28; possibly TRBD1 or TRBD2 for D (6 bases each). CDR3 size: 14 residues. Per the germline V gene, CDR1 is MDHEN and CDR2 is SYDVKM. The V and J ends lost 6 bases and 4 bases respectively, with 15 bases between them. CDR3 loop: CASSLGGPRETQYF. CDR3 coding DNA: TGTGCCAGCAGCCTAGGGGGGCCGCGAGAGACCCAGTACTTC.

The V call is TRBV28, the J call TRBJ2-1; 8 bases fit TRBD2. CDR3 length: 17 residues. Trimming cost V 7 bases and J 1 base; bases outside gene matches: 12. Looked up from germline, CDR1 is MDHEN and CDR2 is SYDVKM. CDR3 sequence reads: CASTSAGTSLSYNEQFF. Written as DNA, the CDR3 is TGTGCCAGCACCTCCGCCGGGACTAGTCTGTCCTACAATGAGCAGTTCTTC.

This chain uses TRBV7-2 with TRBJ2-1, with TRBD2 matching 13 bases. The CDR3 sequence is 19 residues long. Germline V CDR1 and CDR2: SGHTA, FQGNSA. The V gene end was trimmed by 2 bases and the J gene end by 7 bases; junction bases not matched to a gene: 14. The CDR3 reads CASSLQRPRTSGRGNEQFF. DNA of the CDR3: TGTGCCAGCAGCTTACAGCGACCCAGAACTAGCGGGAGGGGGAATGAGCAGTTCTTC.

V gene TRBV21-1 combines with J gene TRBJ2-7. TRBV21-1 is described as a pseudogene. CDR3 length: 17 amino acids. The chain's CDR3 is CASSKALKEIGSYEQYF. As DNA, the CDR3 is TGTGCCAGCAGCAAAGCGCTCAAGGAAATTGGCTCCTACGAGCAGTACTTC.

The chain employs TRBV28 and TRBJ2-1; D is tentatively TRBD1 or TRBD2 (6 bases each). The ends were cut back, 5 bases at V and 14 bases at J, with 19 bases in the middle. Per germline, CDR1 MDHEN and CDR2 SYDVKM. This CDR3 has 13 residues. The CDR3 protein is CASSGGTLSRKFF. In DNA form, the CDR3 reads TGTGCCAGCAGTGGGGGGACACTTAGCCGTAAGTTCTTC.

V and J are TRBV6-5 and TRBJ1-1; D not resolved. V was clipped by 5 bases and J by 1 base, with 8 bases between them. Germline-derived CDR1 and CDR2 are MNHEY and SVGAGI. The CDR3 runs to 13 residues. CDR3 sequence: CASSELRNTEAFF. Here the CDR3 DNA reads TGTGCCAGCAGTGAGCTCAGGAACACTGAAGCTTTCTTT.

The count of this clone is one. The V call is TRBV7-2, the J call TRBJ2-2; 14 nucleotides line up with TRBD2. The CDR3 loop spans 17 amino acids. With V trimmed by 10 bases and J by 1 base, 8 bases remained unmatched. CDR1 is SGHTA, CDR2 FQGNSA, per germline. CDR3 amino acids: CAIHRGLAGGNTGELFF. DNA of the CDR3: TGTGCCATACATAGAGGACTAGCGGGAGGGAACACCGGGGAGCTGTTTTTT.

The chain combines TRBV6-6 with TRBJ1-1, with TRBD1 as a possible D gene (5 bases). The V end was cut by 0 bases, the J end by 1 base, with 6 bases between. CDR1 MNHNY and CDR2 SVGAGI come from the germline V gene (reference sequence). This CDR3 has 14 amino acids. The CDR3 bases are TGTGCCAGCAGTTACTCGGGGGGGAACACTGAAGCTTTCTTT. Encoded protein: CASSYSGGNTEAFF.

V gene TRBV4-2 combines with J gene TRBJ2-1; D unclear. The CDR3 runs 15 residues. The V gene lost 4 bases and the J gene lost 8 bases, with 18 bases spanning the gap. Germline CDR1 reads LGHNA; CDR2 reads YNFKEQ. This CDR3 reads CASSRSLGYPDEQFF. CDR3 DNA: TGTGCCAGCAGCCGCAGTCTCGGGTATCCGGATGAGCAGTTCTTC.